This T cell receptor (beta chain) was identified in a study of cytomegalovirus exposure and HLA in healthy donors. PCR amplification relied on 60 Vbeta primers (plus 13 Jbeta primers). Using immunoSEQ multiplex PCR, the repertoire was profiled, and TCRdb retains in-frame clones only, with some absent. The table lists fewer than 200,000 clones, roughly 80% of them singletons. General study results and limits: A later analysis reportedly found fewer N-insertions in an Asian-associated ancestry cluster than the roughly 670-donor mean. Testing in vitro showed a few CMV-associated chains specific for CMV antigens. Across all donors, roughly uniform sequencing depth was an assumption of the presence/absence analyses. Per a prior analysis, the majority of TCR beta V segments were productive roughly 87% or roughly 30% of the time.

CDR3 length equals 13 residues. CDR1 is SNHLY, CDR2 FYNNEI, per germline. V was cut by 10 bases and J by 0 bases, with 13 bases left in between. To note about this clone: Its antigen is currently unknown.

The specimen sequenced was PBMCs. The TCR sequence derives from a female donor in good health and CMV-seronegative. The chain recombines TRBV2 with TRBJ2-7; TRBD1 might be the D (6 bases). The CDR3 is CATGTLSSYEQYF. The CDR3 nucleotides are TGTGCCACCGGGACACTGAGCTCCTACGAGCAGTACTTC.